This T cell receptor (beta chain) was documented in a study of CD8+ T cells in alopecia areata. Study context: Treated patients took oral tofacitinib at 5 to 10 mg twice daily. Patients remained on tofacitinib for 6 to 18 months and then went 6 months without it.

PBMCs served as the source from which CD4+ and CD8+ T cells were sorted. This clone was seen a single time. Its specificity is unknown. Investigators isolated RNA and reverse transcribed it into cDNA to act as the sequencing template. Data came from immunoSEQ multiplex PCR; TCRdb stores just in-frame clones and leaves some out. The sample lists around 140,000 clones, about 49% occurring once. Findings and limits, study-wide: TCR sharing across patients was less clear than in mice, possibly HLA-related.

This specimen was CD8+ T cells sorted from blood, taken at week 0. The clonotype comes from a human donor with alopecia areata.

CDR3 sequence: CASSGDIRLYGYTF. DNA of the CDR3: TGTGCCAGCAGCGGGGACATAAGACTCTATGGCTACACCTTC. J is TRBJ1-2 and V is TRBV6-1, with D possibly TRBD1 on 6 matching bases. CDR1 and CDR2 (germline): MNHNS, SASEGT. The CDR3 is made up of 14 amino acids. The germline V and J ends were trimmed by 6 bases and 4 bases, with 15 bases remaining between them.